This TCR beta chain was captured in a study of early T cells in non-severe SARS-CoV-2 infection. Study-level information: Bulk RNA from unsorted whole blood was sequenced; chains were unpaired. Study conclusions and caveats: Reliance on VDJdb matching favored anti-spike CD8 responses; private and CD4 specificities were missed.

cDNA molecules, individually, were tagged with unique molecular identifiers. TCRdb analysed the 5' RACE reads with MiXCR anew, one entry per CDR3 protein. Of approximately 66,000 distinct CDR3 sequences listed, under 15% are singletons. Germline V gene lookup returns CDR1 SGHNT and CDR2 YENEEA. V lost 5 bases, J lost 9 bases, and 6 bases stayed unmatched. The CDR3 sequence is 14 residues long. Many counts were recorded for this clonotype. Its antigen is currently unknown. Specimen: whole blood. The TCR sequence derives from an adult who was a healthcare worker with PCR-confirmed SARS-CoV-2 infection or an uninfected control (not recorded which). V usage is TRBV11-3 and J usage is TRBJ2-1, with TRBD2 matching over 11 bases. CDR3 DNA sequence: TGTGCCAGCAGCCCCGGGACTAGCGGCAGTGAGCAGTTCTTC. It encodes CASSPGTSGSEQFF.